The 22 T cell receptor beta chains reported below all come from one sample, sequenced in a study of control samples from healthy donors and cancer patients. TCRdb's copy holds only in-frame clones and misses some; the assay was immunoSEQ multiplex PCR. Seen here are over 30,000 clones, approximately 86% observed once, and the top ten hold 1.6%. Specimen: PBMCs. These receptors came from a woman aged 40 to 50 with lung cancer.

V is TRBV4-3 and J is TRBJ1-2; no reliable D call. CDR3 length: 15 residues. Germline V gene data show CDR1 as LGHNA and CDR2 as YSLEER. Trimming took off 4 bases at V and 1 base at J, with 13 bases between the two ends. The CDR3 coding sequence is TGCGCCAGCAGCCGAACAACGACCGATAACTATGGCTACACCTTC. This encodes CASSRTTTDNYGYTF.

The rearrangement uses TRBV5-8 and TRBJ2-2; a possible D gene is TRBD1 (5 bases). V lost 0 bases and J lost 1, with 7 bases in between. CDR3 length: 15 residues. Germline CDR1 is SGHTS and CDR2 is YDEGEE. The CDR3 nucleotides read TGTGCCAGCAGCTTGGGGGGCCTGAACACCGGGGAGCTGTTTTTT. It specifies CASSLGGLNTGELFF. The entire variable domain, with the rest obtained from reference TRBV5-8 and TRBJ2-2, is as follows: EAGVTQSPTHLIKTRGQQATLRCSPISGHTSVYWYQQALGLGLQFLLWYDEGEERNRGNFPPRFSGRQFPNYSSELNVNALELEDSALYLCASSLGGLNTGELFFGEGSRLTVL.

The gene calls are TRBV5-1 and TRBJ1-6; TRBD1 aligns across 9 bases. The CDR3 loop spans 14 amino acids. V lost 4 bases, J lost 7 bases, and 3 bases stayed unmatched. Germline V lookup: CDR1 SGHRS, CDR2 YFSETQ. The CDR3 nucleotides read TGCGCCAGCAGCACGGACAGGGGAAATTCACCCCTCCACTTT. The encoded protein is CASSTDRGNSPLHF. Using reference TRBV5-1 and TRBJ1-6 for the parts outside the CDR3, the full variable domain is KAGVTQTPRYLIKTRGQQVTLSCSPISGHRSVSWYQQTPGQGLQFLFEYFSETQRNKGNFPGRFSGRQFSNSRSEMNVSTLELGDSALYLCASSTDRGNSPLHFGNGTRLTVT.

The genes are TRBV19 and TRBJ2-5, with D perhaps matching TRBD2 (6 bases). This CDR3 has 13 residues. The germline V gene has CDR1 LNHDA and CDR2 SQIVND (reference sequence). The V end lost 4 bases, the J end lost 4 bases, and 10 bases lay between the germline ends. The chain's CDR3 is CASSRSGLETQYF. Written as DNA, the CDR3 is TGTGCCAGTAGTAGGAGCGGGTTAGAGACCCAGTACTTC.

The chain recombines TRBV5-4 with TRBJ2-1, with D perhaps matching TRBD2 (7 bases). The germline V and J ends were trimmed by 0 bases and 3 bases, with 10 bases remaining between them. The CDR3 is made up of 15 amino acids. Per the germline V gene, CDR1 is SGHNT and CDR2 is YYREEE (reference sequence). The CDR3 DNA sequence: TGTGCCAGCAGCTTGGAGGGGGGGAACTACAATGAGCAGTTCTTC. Its translation: CASSLEGGNYNEQFF.

The chain couples TRBV28 to TRBJ2-7; the D gene is possibly TRBD1 (6 bases). V shed 6 bases and J shed 7 bases, with 19 bases lying between them. Germline lookup yields CDR1 MDHEN and CDR2 SYDVKM. The CDR3 sequence is 14 residues long. This CDR3 reads CASRTRKGGREQYF. In nucleotides, the CDR3 is TGTGCCAGCAGGACCCGTAAAGGGGGTCGGGAGCAGTACTTC.

The chain employs TRBV12-3 or TRBV12-4 and TRBJ1-1, with D maybe TRBD1 (5 bases). The CDR3 has 13 amino acids. V was clipped by 4 bases and J by 10 bases, with 16 bases between them. The CDR3 DNA sequence: TGTGCCAGCAGTTCCCAGGCGAGGGGTTCAGCTTTCTTT. Translation: CASSSQARGSAFF.

The J gene is TRBJ1-1, the V gene TRBV9; D gene uncertain. This CDR3 is built from 14 residues. Germline V gene data show CDR1 as SGDLS and CDR2 as YYNGEE. Trimming removed 0 bases at V and 1 base at J, with 7 bases between. In DNA, the CDR3 is TGTGCCAGCAGCGTAGAAGGGCAGAACACTGAAGCTTTCTTT. This sequence encodes CASSVEGQNTEAFF.

The sample holds a few counts of this clone. The J gene is TRBJ2-1, the V gene TRBV4-3, with 8 bases matching TRBD2. V was clipped by 5 bases and J by 12 bases; unmatched bases: 9. Germline V CDR1 and CDR2: LGHNA, YSLEER. The CDR3 is 13 residues long. CDR3 in amino acids: CASSGRGGLSQFF. DNA of the CDR3: TGCGCCAGCAGCGGACGCGGGGGGCTTTCGCAGTTCTTC.

V gene TRBV6-6 combines with J gene TRBJ1-2, with 11 bases lining up with TRBD1. The V gene's germline CDR1 is MNHNY and CDR2 SVGAGI (reference sequence). With 8 bases clipped from V and 9 bases from J, the junction kept 8 bases outside the gene matches. The CDR3 sequence is 13 residues long. CDR3 in amino acids: CASAGGQGGSYTF. The CDR3 DNA follows: TGTGCCAGCGCGGGGGGACAGGGGGGGAGCTACACCTTC.

This chain links TRBV12-3 or TRBV12-4 with TRBJ1-1; D is unclear. V gave up 5 bases and J gave up 7 bases, with 14 bases separating them. The CDR3 is 13 amino acids. Here the CDR3 reads CASSVSSSLEAFF. In DNA, the CDR3 is TGTGCCAGCAGTGTCTCCAGCTCCCTTGAAGCTTTCTTT.

This clone occurred once. The chain recombines TRBV4-3 with TRBJ2-2; 9 bases line up with TRBD2. Trimming at V came to 1 base and at J to 7 bases, leaving 13 bases not matched to a gene. Germline CDR1 LGHNA, CDR2 YSLEER. The CDR3 is made up of 18 amino acids. The CDR3 reads CASSQGLPSGGLGGELFF. The DNA of the CDR3 is TGCGCCAGCAGCCAAGGCCTCCCCAGCGGGGGGCTCGGCGGGGAGCTGTTTTTT.

This sequence joins TRBV11-3 and TRBJ1-1; D is uncertain. Trimming removed 2 bases from V and 5 bases from J, with 3 bases in between. CDR1 and CDR2 from the germline V gene are SGHNT and YENEEA. There are 11 residues in the CDR3. CDR3 in DNA: TGTGCCAGCAGCTTACGGACTGAAGCTTTCTTT. It specifies CASSLRTEAFF.

The V gene is TRBV5-1, the J gene TRBJ1-6; D is unclear. The CDR3 contains 15 residues. The V end lost 3 bases, the J end lost 8 bases, and 15 bases lay between the germline ends. Germline V lookup: CDR1 SGHRS, CDR2 YFSETQ. The CDR3 region is CASSSDTGRDSPLHF. CDR3 sequence (DNA): TGCGCCAGCAGCTCCGACACGGGTCGTGATTCACCCCTCCACTTT.

This sequence joins TRBV9 and TRBJ2-2; the D gene is possibly TRBD1 (5 bases). The germline gives CDR1 SGDLS, CDR2 YYNGEE. The CDR3 has 15 amino acids. V lost 4 bases and J 3 bases, leaving 13 bases between the germline ends. The DNA of the CDR3 is TGTGCCAGCAGCCAAAGGGCCAGGGACACCGGGGAGCTGTTTTTT. Its protein product is CASSQRARDTGELFF. The variable domain in full, with the rest retrieved from reference TRBV9 and TRBJ2-2, is DSGVTQTPKHLITATGQRVTLRCSPRSGDLSVYWYQQSLDQGLQFLIQYYNGEERAKGNILERFSAQQFPDLHSELNLSSLELGDSALYFCASSQRARDTGELFFGEGSRLTVL.

The chain combines TRBV24-1 with TRBJ1-5; D is perhaps TRBD1 (5 bases). V was trimmed by 9 bases and J by 7 bases, leaving 15 bases between them. Per the germline V gene, CDR1 is KGHDR and CDR2 is SFDVKD. The CDR3 contains 13 residues. CDR3 sequence reads: CATSLGVHQPQHF. The CDR3 coding sequence is TGTGCCACCTCGTTGGGGGTACACCAGCCCCAGCATTTT.

CDR3 coding DNA: TGTGCCAGCAGTAGACAGGGGGTGAATGGCTACACCTTC. Amino acids: CASSRQGVNGYTF. The chain is built from TRBV7-2 and TRBJ1-2; 9 positions match TRBD1. Losses at the gene ends were 6 bases for V and 6 bases for J; bases not matched to a gene: 5. This CDR3 is 13 amino acids long. CDR1 is SGHTA and CDR2 is FQGNSA in the germline V gene.

This chain's CDR3 is CASSRGAGGGYTF. The DNA for the CDR3 is TGTGCCAGCAGCCGAGGAGCGGGCGGTGGCTACACCTTC. The chain has TRBV6-5 and TRBJ1-2; D ambiguous. V was clipped by 6 bases and J by 7 bases, with 15 bases between them. CDR3 length: 13 amino acids. Germline CDR1 reads MNHEY; CDR2 reads SVGAGI.

The chain is built from TRBV14 and TRBJ1-2, with TRBD1 matching over 8 bases. This CDR3 spans 16 amino acids. V was pared by 5 bases and J by 6 bases, with 14 bases of the junction left unmatched. Germline CDR1 SGHDN, CDR2 FVKESK. CDR3 DNA: TGTGCCAGCAGCTTAAGCCAGGGGGCCGGGTTGGATGGCTACACCTTC. Amino acid sequence: CASSLSQGAGLDGYTF.

J is TRBJ2-7 and V is TRBV10-3; 12 positions agree with TRBD2. Germline V gives CDR1 ENHRY, CDR2 SYGVKD. CDR3 length: 14 amino acids. Trimming took 10 bases from V and 9 from J; bases not matched to a gene: 13. The CDR3 DNA sequence: TGTGCCACCCTGAAACTAGCGGGAGGCGATGGGCAGTACTTC. Protein: CATLKLAGGDGQYF.

The V gene is TRBV3-1 (or the pseudogene TRBV3-2), the J gene TRBJ2-3; 7 positions agree with TRBD1. Germline V CDR1 and CDR2: LGHDT, YNNKEL (reference sequence). The CDR3 runs 16 residues. With 0 bases clipped from V and 6 bases from J, the junction kept 9 bases outside the gene matches. The CDR3 DNA reads TGTGCCAGCAGCCAAGATCAAGGGGGCTTGCGCGATACGCAGTATTTT. As protein: CASSQDQGGLRDTQYF.

The sample holds one count of this clone. CDR3 sequence (DNA): TGTGCCAGCTTCAATTTCCGGCGACAGCTGACTGAAGCTTTCTTT. This codes for CASFNFRRQLTEAFF. J is TRBJ1-1 and V is TRBV28; tentatively, D is TRBD1 (5 bases). The CDR3 length is 15 residues. Germline loops: CDR1 MDHEN, CDR2 SYDVKM. V shed 8 bases and J shed 5 bases, with 21 bases lying between them.